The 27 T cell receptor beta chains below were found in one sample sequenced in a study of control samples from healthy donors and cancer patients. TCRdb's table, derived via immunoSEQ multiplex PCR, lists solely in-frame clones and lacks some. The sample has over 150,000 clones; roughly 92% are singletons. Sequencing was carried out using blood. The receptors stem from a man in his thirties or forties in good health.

The CDR3 nucleotides read TGTGCCAGCAGCTTAGTCAGCAAGGCGATATACGAGCAGTACTTC. Its protein product is CASSLVSKAIYEQYF. The gene calls are TRBV7-3 and TRBJ2-7, with D unclear. The CDR3 has 15 amino acids. Per the germline V gene, CDR1 is SGHTA and CDR2 is FQGTGA. With 2 bases removed from V and 4 bases from J, the gap between germline ends came to 15 bases.

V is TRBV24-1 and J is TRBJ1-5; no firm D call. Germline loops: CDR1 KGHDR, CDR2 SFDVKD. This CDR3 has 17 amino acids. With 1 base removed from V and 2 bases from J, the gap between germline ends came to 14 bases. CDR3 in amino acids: CATSDFSGPWGNQPQHF. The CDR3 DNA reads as TGTGCCACCAGTGATTTCTCCGGTCCCTGGGGCAATCAGCCCCAGCATTTT.

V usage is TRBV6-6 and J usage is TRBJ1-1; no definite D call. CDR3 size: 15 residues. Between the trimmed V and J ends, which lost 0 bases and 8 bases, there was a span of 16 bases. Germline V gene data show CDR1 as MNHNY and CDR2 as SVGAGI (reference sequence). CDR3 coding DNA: TGTGCCAGCAGTTACTCAGCCCCTACGGCAGGAGAAGCTTTCTTT. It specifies CASSYSAPTAGEAFF.

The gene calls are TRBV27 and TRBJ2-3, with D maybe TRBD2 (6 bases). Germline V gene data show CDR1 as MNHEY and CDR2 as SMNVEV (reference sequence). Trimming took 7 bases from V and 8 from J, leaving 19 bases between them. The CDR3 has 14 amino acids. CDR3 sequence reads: CASTKYGGTSTQYF. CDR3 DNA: TGTGCCAGCACCAAATACGGGGGAACGAGTACGCAGTATTTT.

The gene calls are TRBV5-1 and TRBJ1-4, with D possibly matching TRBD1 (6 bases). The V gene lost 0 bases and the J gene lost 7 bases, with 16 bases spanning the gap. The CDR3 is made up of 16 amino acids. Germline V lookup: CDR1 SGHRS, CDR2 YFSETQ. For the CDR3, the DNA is TGCGCCAGCAGCTTGGCCGGGGGGCAGGGCGTTGAAAAACTGTTTTTT. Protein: CASSLAGGQGVEKLFF.

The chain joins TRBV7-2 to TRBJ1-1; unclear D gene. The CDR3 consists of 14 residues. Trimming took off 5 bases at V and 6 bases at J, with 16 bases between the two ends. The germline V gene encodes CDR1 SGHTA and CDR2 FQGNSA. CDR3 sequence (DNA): TGTGCCAGCAGCCCCCAACCCCCAGGATCTGAAGCTTTCTTT. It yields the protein CASSPQPPGSEAFF.

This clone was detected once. The DNA of the CDR3 is TGTGCCAGCAGCTGGGGGGACTCCTATAATTCACCCCTCCACTTT. Translating gives CASSWGDSYNSPLHF. V and J are TRBV11-2 and TRBJ1-6, with D perhaps matching TRBD1 (5 bases). From germline, CDR1 is SGHAT and CDR2 FQNNGV. The CDR3 sequence is 15 residues long. The V end lost 4 bases, the J end lost 0 bases, and 7 bases lay between the germline ends.

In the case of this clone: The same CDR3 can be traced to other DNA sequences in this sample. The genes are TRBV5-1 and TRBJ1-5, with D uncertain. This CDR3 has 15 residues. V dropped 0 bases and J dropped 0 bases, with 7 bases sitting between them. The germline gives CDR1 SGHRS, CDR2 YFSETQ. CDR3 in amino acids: CASSLEGYSNQPQHF. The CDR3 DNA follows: TGCGCCAGCAGCTTGGAGGGTTATAGCAATCAGCCCCAGCATTTT.

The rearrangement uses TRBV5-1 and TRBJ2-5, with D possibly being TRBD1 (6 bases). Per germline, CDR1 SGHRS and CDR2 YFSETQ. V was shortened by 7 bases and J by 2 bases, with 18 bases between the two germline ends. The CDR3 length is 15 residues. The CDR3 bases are TGCGCCAGCCGGGTTGGCCAGGGGTCACAAGAGACCCAGTACTTC. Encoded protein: CASRVGQGSQETQYF.

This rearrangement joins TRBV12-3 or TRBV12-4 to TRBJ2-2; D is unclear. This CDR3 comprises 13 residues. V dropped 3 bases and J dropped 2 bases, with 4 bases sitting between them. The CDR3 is CASSLTNTGELFF. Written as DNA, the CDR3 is TGTGCCAGCAGTTTGACTAACACCGGGGAGCTGTTTTTT.

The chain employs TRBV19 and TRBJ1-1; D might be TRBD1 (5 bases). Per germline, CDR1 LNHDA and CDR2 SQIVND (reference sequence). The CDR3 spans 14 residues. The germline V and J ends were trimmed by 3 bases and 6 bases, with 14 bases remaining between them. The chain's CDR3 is CASSMRGDLSEAFF. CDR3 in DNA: TGTGCCAGTAGTATGAGAGGGGATTTGTCTGAAGCTTTCTTT.

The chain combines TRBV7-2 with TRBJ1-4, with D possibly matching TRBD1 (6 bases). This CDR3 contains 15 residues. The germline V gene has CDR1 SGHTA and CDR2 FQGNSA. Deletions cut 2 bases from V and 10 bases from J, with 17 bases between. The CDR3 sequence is CASSLLGGRGAKLFF. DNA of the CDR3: TGTGCCAGCAGCTTATTAGGGGGGAGGGGCGCAAAACTGTTTTTT.

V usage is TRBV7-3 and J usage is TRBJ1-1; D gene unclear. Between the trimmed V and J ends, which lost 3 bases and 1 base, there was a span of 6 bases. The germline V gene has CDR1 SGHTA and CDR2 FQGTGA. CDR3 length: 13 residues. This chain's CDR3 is CASSFGENTEAFF. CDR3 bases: TGTGCCAGCAGCTTTGGAGAGAACACTGAAGCTTTCTTT.

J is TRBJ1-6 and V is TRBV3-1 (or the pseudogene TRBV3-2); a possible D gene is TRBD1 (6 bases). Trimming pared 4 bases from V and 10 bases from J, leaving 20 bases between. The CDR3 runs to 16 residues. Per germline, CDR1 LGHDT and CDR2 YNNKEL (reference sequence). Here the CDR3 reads CASSPAGTKLRSPLHF. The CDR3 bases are TGTGCCAGCAGCCCGGCCGGGACAAAACTTAGATCACCCCTCCACTTT.

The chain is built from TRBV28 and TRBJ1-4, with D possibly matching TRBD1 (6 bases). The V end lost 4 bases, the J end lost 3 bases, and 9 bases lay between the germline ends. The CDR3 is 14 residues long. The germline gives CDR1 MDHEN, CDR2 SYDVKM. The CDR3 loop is CASSSGAPNEKLFF. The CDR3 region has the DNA TGTGCCAGCAGTTCAGGGGCTCCTAATGAAAAACTGTTTTTT.

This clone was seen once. The CDR3 DNA follows: TGTGCCAGCAGTTTATTAAGGGGACAGAGGTTCCAAGGCTACACCTTC. Residues: CASSLLRGQRFQGYTF. J is TRBJ1-2 and V is TRBV28; 7 positions agree with TRBD1. The germline gives CDR1 MDHEN, CDR2 SYDVKM. CDR3 length: 16 residues. V shed 1 base, J shed 8 bases, and the junction held 13 bases outside the gene matches.

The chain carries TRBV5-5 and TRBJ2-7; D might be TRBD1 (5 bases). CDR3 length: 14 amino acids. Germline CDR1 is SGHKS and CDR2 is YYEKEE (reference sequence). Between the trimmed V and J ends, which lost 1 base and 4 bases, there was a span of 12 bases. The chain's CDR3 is CASSLLGLGYEQYF. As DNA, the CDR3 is TGTGCCAGCAGCTTGTTGGGGCTGGGGTACGAGCAGTACTTC.

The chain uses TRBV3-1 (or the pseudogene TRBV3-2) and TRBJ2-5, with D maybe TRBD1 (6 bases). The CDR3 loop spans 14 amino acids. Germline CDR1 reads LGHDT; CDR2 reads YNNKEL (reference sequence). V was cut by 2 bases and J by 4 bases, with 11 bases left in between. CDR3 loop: CASSQTQGLETQYF. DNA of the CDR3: TGTGCCAGCAGCCAAACCCAGGGGTTAGAGACCCAGTACTTC.

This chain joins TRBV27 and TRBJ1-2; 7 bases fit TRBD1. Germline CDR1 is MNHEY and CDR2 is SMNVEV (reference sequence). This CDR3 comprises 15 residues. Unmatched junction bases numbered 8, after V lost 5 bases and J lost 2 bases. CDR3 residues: CASSRWDRLNYGYTF. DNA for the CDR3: TGTGCCAGCAGTCGATGGGACAGACTCAACTATGGCTACACCTTC.

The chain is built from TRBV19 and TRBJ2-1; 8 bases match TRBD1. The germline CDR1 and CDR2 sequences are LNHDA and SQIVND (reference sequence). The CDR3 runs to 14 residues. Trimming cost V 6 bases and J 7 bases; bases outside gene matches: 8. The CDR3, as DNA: TGTGCCAGTAGAGTGTCAGGGGGCAGGAATGAGCAGTTCTTC. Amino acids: CASRVSGGRNEQFF.

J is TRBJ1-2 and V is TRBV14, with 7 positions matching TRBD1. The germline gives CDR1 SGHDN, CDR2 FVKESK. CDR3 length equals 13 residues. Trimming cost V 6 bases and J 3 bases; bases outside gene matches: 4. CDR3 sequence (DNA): TGTGCCAGCAGTCCCGACAGGGACTATGGCTACACCTTC. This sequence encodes CASSPDRDYGYTF. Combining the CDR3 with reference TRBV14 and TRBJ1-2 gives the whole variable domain EAGVTQFPSHSVIEKGQTVTLRCDPISGHDNLYWYRRVMGKEIKFLLHFVKESKQDESGMPNNRFLAERTGGTYSTLKVQPAELEDSGVYFCASSPDRDYGYTFGSGTRLTVV.

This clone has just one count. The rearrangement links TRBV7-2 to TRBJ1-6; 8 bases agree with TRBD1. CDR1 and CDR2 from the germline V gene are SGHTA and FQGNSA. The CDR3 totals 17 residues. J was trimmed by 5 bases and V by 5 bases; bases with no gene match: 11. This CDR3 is CASSQSPQGADNSPLHF. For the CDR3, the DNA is TGTGCCAGCAGCCAGTCTCCCCAGGGGGCTGATAATTCACCCCTCCACTTT.

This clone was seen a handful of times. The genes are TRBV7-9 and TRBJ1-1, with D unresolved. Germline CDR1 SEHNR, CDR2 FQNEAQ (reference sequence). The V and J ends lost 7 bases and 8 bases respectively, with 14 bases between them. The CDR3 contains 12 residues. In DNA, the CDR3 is TGTGCCAGCACTGACCGGGCCCTAGAAGCTTTCTTT. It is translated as CASTDRALEAFF.

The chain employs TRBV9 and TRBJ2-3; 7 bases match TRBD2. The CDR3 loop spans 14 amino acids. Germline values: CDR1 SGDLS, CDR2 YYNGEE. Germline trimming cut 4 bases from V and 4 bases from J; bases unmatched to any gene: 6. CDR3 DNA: TGTGCCAGCAGCCCAAGACTAGCAGCAGATACGCAGTATTTT. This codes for CASSPRLAADTQYF.

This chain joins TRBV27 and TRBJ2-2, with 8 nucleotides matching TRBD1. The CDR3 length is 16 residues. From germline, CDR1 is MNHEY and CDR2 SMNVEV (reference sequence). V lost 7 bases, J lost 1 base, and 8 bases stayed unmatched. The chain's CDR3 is CASNLAGTGNTGELFF. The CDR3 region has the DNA TGTGCCAGCAATCTAGCCGGGACAGGGAACACCGGGGAGCTGTTTTTT.

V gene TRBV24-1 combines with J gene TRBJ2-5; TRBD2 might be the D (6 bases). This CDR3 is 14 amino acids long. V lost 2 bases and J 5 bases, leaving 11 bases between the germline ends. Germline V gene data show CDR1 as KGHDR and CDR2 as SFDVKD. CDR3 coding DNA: TGTGCCACCAGTGATTGGGCAGGAGGGGAGACCCAGTACTTC. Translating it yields CATSDWAGGETQYF.

The CDR3 DNA reads TGTGCCAGCAGCAATATGCTATCCGGCGGGGGGAAGATCGATGAGCAGTTCTTC. Its translation is CASSNMLSGGGKIDEQFF. The chain carries TRBV11-2 and TRBJ2-1; 8 nucleotides line up with TRBD2. Germline trimming cut 5 bases from V and 8 bases from J; bases unmatched to any gene: 20. Germline V gene lookup returns CDR1 SGHAT and CDR2 FQNNGV. CDR3 length: 18 amino acids.